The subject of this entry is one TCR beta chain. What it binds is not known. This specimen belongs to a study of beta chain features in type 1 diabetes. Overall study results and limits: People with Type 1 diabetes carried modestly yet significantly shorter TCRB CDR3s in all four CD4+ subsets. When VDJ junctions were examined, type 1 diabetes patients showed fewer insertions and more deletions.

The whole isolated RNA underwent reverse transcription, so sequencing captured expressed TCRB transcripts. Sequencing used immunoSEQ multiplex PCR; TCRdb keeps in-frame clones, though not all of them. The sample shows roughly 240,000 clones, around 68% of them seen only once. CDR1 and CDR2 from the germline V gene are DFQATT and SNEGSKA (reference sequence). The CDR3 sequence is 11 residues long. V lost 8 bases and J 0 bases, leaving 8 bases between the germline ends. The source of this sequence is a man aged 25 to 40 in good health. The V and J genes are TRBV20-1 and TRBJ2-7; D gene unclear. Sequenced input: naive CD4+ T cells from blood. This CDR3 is CSRLYSYEQYF. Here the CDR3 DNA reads TGCAGTCGCCTATACTCCTACGAGCAGTACTTC.